This is a list of T cell receptor beta chains from one sample in a study of T cells in lung cancer brain metastases. Data came from immunoSEQ multiplex PCR; TCRdb stores just in-frame clones and leaves some out. The sample shows some 3,000 clones, approximately 85% of them seen only once. The sequenced sample was tumor tissue from the primary lung tumor. All receptors derive from a woman aged 55-69 years with non-small cell lung cancer. Each CDR3 is given without its conserved first and last residue. Rows may omit the clone size; those that give it use once, few, many or a size class.

cdr3_aa: ASSLWGYRSNQPQH
j_call: TRBJ1-5
v_call: TRBV27
clone_size: NA

cdr3_aa: ASSQGKGATNEKLF
j_call: TRBJ1-4
v_call: TRBV4-2
clone_size: NA

cdr3_aa: SVGLALVGEQF
j_call: TRBJ2-1
v_call: TRBV29-1
clone_size: NA

cdr3_aa: ASSLTSGEGNEQF
j_call: TRBJ2-1
v_call: TRBV5-4
clone_size: NA

cdr3_aa: ASSREGGSNQPQH
j_call: TRBJ1-5
v_call: TRBV6-1
clone_size: NA

cdr3_aa: ASSNLGVGNQPQH
j_call: TRBJ1-5
v_call: TRBV18
clone_size: NA

cdr3_aa: ASSTGQAGTRELF
j_call: TRBJ2-2
v_call: TRBV18
clone_size: NA

cdr3_aa: ASSDEGARTEAF
j_call: TRBJ1-1
v_call: TRBV2
clone_size: NA

cdr3_aa: ASTLRAGDTQY
j_call: TRBJ2-3
v_call: TRBV7-6
clone_size: NA

cdr3_aa: ASSNPLAAQNNEQF
j_call: TRBJ2-1
v_call: TRBV9
clone_size: once

cdr3_aa: ASSPLGPTYEQF
j_call: TRBJ2-1
v_call: TRBV6-4
clone_size: NA

cdr3_aa: ARSVGRVNTEAF
j_call: TRBJ1-1
v_call: TRBV5-3
clone_size: NA

cdr3_aa: ASSHQGGNTIY
j_call: TRBJ1-3
v_call: TRBV6-6
clone_size: NA

cdr3_aa: ASSLLRDSYTGELF
j_call: TRBJ2-2
v_call: TRBV9
clone_size: once

cdr3_aa: ASRLWVAGETEQF
j_call: TRBJ2-1
v_call: TRBV6-5
clone_size: NA

cdr3_aa: ASSLKTSGRADTQY
j_call: TRBJ2-3
v_call: TRBV5-4
clone_size: NA

cdr3_aa: ASRDILGSYGYT
j_call: TRBJ1-2
v_call: TRBV6-1
clone_size: NA

cdr3_aa: ASSPGTGSRETQY
j_call: TRBJ2-5
v_call: TRBV7-9
clone_size: NA

cdr3_aa: SASGTGKYGYT
j_call: TRBJ1-2
v_call: TRBV29-1
clone_size: NA

cdr3_aa: ASSPLKVGQGGFTEAF
j_call: TRBJ1-1
v_call: TRBV18
clone_size: NA

cdr3_aa: ASSERDKGSH
j_call: TRBJ1-5
v_call: TRBV6-6
clone_size: NA

cdr3_aa: ASSLTSASSYNEQF
j_call: TRBJ2-1
v_call: TRBV5-1
clone_size: once

cdr3_aa: SVPDLTKNIQY
j_call: TRBJ2-4
v_call: TRBV29-1
clone_size: NA

cdr3_aa: ASSNPTVYEYT
j_call: TRBJ1-2
v_call: TRBV7-8
clone_size: once

cdr3_aa: ASSEGRSSYNEQF
j_call: TRBJ2-1
v_call: TRBV7-3
clone_size: NA

cdr3_aa: ASSIGGNTEAF
j_call: TRBJ1-1
v_call: TRBV19
clone_size: NA

cdr3_aa: SIGTRGRGEQF
j_call: TRBJ2-1
v_call: TRBV29-1
clone_size: NA

cdr3_aa: ASSLAASTDTQY
j_call: TRBJ2-3
v_call: TRBV7-2
clone_size: once

cdr3_aa: ASSSDRPVGTDTQY
j_call: TRBJ2-3
v_call: TRBV6-5
clone_size: NA

cdr3_aa: ASSIRDNEQF
j_call: TRBJ2-1
v_call: TRBV27
clone_size: NA

cdr3_aa: ASSPGSQETQY
j_call: TRBJ2-5
v_call: TRBV18
clone_size: NA

cdr3_aa: SVESGWDRVTY
j_call: TRBJ2-3
v_call: TRBV29-1
clone_size: NA

cdr3_aa: ASSLGNRETQY
j_call: TRBJ2-5
v_call: TRBV7-8
clone_size: once

cdr3_aa: ASSDRGSEQY
j_call: TRBJ2-7
v_call: TRBV7-9
clone_size: NA

cdr3_aa: ASSPGQSLSNQPQH
j_call: TRBJ1-5
v_call: TRBV27
clone_size: few

cdr3_aa: ASSQGSRLQSGNTIY
j_call: TRBJ1-3
v_call: TRBV4-2
clone_size: once

cdr3_aa: ASRDSSGNTIY
j_call: TRBJ1-3
v_call: TRBV19
clone_size: NA

cdr3_aa: SSGHNEQF
j_call: TRBJ2-1
v_call: TRBV30
clone_size: NA

cdr3_aa: ASSVVGGAVRAF
j_call: TRBJ1-1
v_call: TRBV2
clone_size: NA

cdr3_aa: ASSLSSGGGNQPQH
j_call: TRBJ1-5
v_call: TRBV16
clone_size: NA

cdr3_aa: ASSPADYSYEQY
j_call: TRBJ2-7
v_call: TRBV7-6
clone_size: NA

cdr3_aa: SVGDDSVVPSNYGYT
j_call: TRBJ1-2
v_call: TRBV29-1
clone_size: NA

cdr3_aa: ASSQDRNQPQH
j_call: TRBJ1-5
v_call: TRBV14
clone_size: once

cdr3_aa: ASSVSQIYEQY
j_call: TRBJ2-7
v_call: TRBV6-1
clone_size: NA